This is a list of T cell receptor beta chains from one sample in a study of blood T cell repertoires in COVID-19. Generated by immunoSEQ multiplex PCR, the TCRdb table keeps only in-frame clones and is missing some. Here the sample spans roughly 120,000 clones, roughly four fifths being singletons. Sequencing was done on a sample of peripheral blood. These receptor sequences come from a woman aged 55-69 years with acute or convalescent COVID-19. Each CDR3 is given with its conserved first and last residue. D genes are given only for firm matches. The listing skips clone size in some rows; elsewhere it reads once, few, many or a size class.

v_gene: TRBV9
d_gene: NA
abundance: NA
j_gene: TRBJ1-2
CDR3aa: CASSVSQGGGYGYTF
CDR3nt: TGTGCCAGCAGCGTAAGTCAGGGCGGCGGCTATGGCTACACCTTC

v_gene: TRBV6-2/TRBV6-3
d_gene: NA
abundance: NA
j_gene: TRBJ2-3
CDR3aa: CASSYSNEEDTQYF
CDR3nt: TGTGCCAGCAGTTACTCGAATGAGGAAGATACGCAGTATTTT

v_gene: TRBV5-4
d_gene: TRBD2
abundance: NA
j_gene: TRBJ2-3
CDR3aa: CASSATSGGADTQYF
CDR3nt: TGTGCCAGCAGCGCGACTAGCGGGGGGGCAGATACGCAGTATTTT

v_gene: TRBV7-2
d_gene: NA
abundance: NA
j_gene: TRBJ1-2
CDR3aa: CASSLGSGLGGYTF
CDR3nt: TGTGCCAGCAGCTTAGGGAGCGGCCTAGGGGGCTACACCTTC

v_gene: TRBV4-2
d_gene: NA
abundance: few
j_gene: TRBJ1-1
CDR3aa: CASSQVSKGGSTEAFF
CDR3nt: TGTGCCAGCAGCCAAGTATCAAAAGGGGGAAGCACTGAAGCTTTCTTT

v_gene: TRBV5-4
d_gene: NA
abundance: NA
j_gene: TRBJ2-6
CDR3aa: CASSGRASGANVLTF
CDR3nt: TGTGCCAGCAGCGGGCGGGCCTCTGGGGCCAACGTCCTGACTTTC

v_gene: TRBV18
d_gene: NA
abundance: NA
j_gene: TRBJ1-1
CDR3aa: CASSPGQNTEAFF
CDR3nt: TGTGCCAGCTCACCGGGACAGAACACTGAAGCTTTCTTT

v_gene: TRBV11-3
d_gene: TRBD1
abundance: NA
j_gene: TRBJ1-1
CDR3aa: CASSGRTGVSEAFF
CDR3nt: TGTGCCAGCAGCGGGCGGACAGGGGTATCTGAAGCTTTCTTT

v_gene: TRBV30
d_gene: NA
abundance: NA
j_gene: TRBJ2-1
CDR3aa: CAWSVRGRLSPANEQFF
CDR3nt: TGTGCCTGGAGTGTACGAGGGCGCCTCTCCCCGGCCAATGAGCAGTTCTTC

v_gene: TRBV3-1/TRBV3-2
d_gene: TRBD2
abundance: NA
j_gene: TRBJ2-7
CDR3aa: CASQNRGAYEQYF
CDR3nt: TGTGCCAGCCAGAACCGGGGGGCCTACGAGCAGTACTTC

v_gene: TRBV18
d_gene: TRBD1
abundance: NA
j_gene: TRBJ1-1
CDR3aa: CASSPAGGADREAFF
CDR3nt: TGTGCCAGCTCACCTGCTGGGGGTGCGGACAGGGAAGCTTTCTTT

v_gene: TRBV6-5
d_gene: TRBD1
abundance: few
j_gene: TRBJ1-2
CDR3aa: CASRSGQPLEGYTF
CDR3nt: TGTGCCAGCAGGTCGGGACAGCCCTTGGAGGGCTACACCTTC

v_gene: TRBV7-7
d_gene: TRBD1
abundance: NA
j_gene: TRBJ1-4
CDR3aa: CASSPEGQKDEKLFF
CDR3nt: TGTGCCAGCAGCCCCGAGGGACAGAAAGATGAAAAACTGTTTTTT

v_gene: TRBV21-1
d_gene: NA
abundance: NA
j_gene: TRBJ1-1
CDR3aa: CASSKVEVSSTEAFF
CDR3nt: TGTGCCAGCAGCAAAGTTGAGGTGTCGTCCACTGAAGCTTTCTTT

v_gene: TRBV19
d_gene: NA
abundance: NA
j_gene: TRBJ1-2
CDR3aa: CASSMTGYIHGYTF
CDR3nt: TGTGCCAGTAGTATGACAGGATACATTCATGGCTACACCTTC

v_gene: TRBV6-5
d_gene: NA
abundance: NA
j_gene: TRBJ1-3
CDR3aa: CASSNLQGAGNTIYF
CDR3nt: TGTGCCAGCAGTAACCTACAGGGTGCGGGAAACACCATATATTTT

v_gene: TRBV5-1
d_gene: NA
abundance: NA
j_gene: TRBJ1-2
CDR3aa: CASRYRTPTINSDPYGYTF
CDR3nt: TGCGCCAGCAGATACAGAACACCGACAATCAACAGTGACCCTTATGGCTACACCTTC

v_gene: TRBV7-2
d_gene: NA
abundance: NA
j_gene: TRBJ1-4
CDR3aa: CASSLSGQTTNEKLFF
CDR3nt: TGTGCCAGCAGCTTATCCGGACAGACAACTAATGAAAAACTGTTTTTT

v_gene: TRBV5-6
d_gene: TRBD1
abundance: NA
j_gene: TRBJ2-4
CDR3aa: CASSAVQGSRNIQYF
CDR3nt: TGTGCCAGCAGCGCCGTACAGGGGTCGAGAAACATTCAGTACTTC

v_gene: TRBV10-3
d_gene: NA
abundance: few
j_gene: TRBJ2-5
CDR3aa: CAISDAGEPGETQYF
CDR3nt: TGTGCCATCAGTGACGCCGGGGAGCCCGGAGAGACCCAGTACTTC

v_gene: TRBV3-1/TRBV3-2
d_gene: TRBD2
abundance: few
j_gene: TRBJ2-1
CDR3aa: CASSQGTSGADEQFF
CDR3nt: TGTGCCAGCAGCCAAGGGACTAGCGGGGCGGATGAGCAGTTCTTC

v_gene: TRBV19
d_gene: NA
abundance: many
j_gene: TRBJ1-2
CDR3aa: CASSIRDPLYGYTF
CDR3nt: TGTGCCAGTAGTATCAGGGATCCTCTCTATGGCTACACCTTC

v_gene: TRBV6-5
d_gene: NA
abundance: NA
j_gene: TRBJ1-2
CDR3aa: CASSTGSGYTF
CDR3nt: TGTGCCAGCAGTACAGGGTCTGGCTACACCTTC

v_gene: TRBV19
d_gene: TRBD1
abundance: NA
j_gene: TRBJ1-4
CDR3aa: CASKPTGDDEKLFF
CDR3nt: TGTGCCAGTAAACCGACAGGGGACGATGAAAAACTGTTTTTT

v_gene: TRBV19
d_gene: TRBD1
abundance: NA
j_gene: TRBJ1-2
CDR3aa: CASSIVGTGSTKEGYTF
CDR3nt: TGTGCCAGTAGTATAGTCGGGACAGGCTCGACTAAAGAGGGCTACACCTTC

v_gene: TRBV5-1
d_gene: TRBD1
abundance: once
j_gene: TRBJ1-1
CDR3aa: CASSTGTGGTEAFF
CDR3nt: TGCGCCAGCAGCACCGGGACAGGGGGCACTGAAGCTTTCTTT

v_gene: TRBV9
d_gene: TRBD1
abundance: NA
j_gene: TRBJ1-4
CDR3aa: CASTDGTGGAEKLFF
CDR3nt: TGTGCCAGCACCGACGGGACAGGGGGCGCGGAAAAACTGTTTTTT

v_gene: TRBV2
d_gene: TRBD1
abundance: NA
j_gene: TRBJ2-7
CDR3aa: CASRLTGSYEQYF
CDR3nt: TGTGCCAGCAGACTGACAGGGAGCTACGAGCAGTACTTC

v_gene: TRBV5-5
d_gene: TRBD2
abundance: NA
j_gene: TRBJ2-7
CDR3aa: CASSLATSGGTSYEQYF
CDR3nt: TGTGCCAGCAGCTTGGCGACTAGCGGGGGGACCTCCTACGAGCAGTACTTC

v_gene: TRBV11-2
d_gene: NA
abundance: NA
j_gene: TRBJ1-5
CDR3aa: CASSLESGQPQHF
CDR3nt: TGTGCCAGCAGCTTAGAAAGCGGGCAGCCCCAGCATTTT

v_gene: TRBV19
d_gene: NA
abundance: many
j_gene: TRBJ1-5
CDR3aa: CASSIFAESNQPQHF
CDR3nt: TGTGCCAGTAGTATTTTCGCAGAAAGCAATCAGCCCCAGCATTTT

v_gene: TRBV15
d_gene: NA
abundance: NA
j_gene: TRBJ1-1
CDR3aa: CATSRVTGTYDTEAFF
CDR3nt: TGTGCCACCAGCAGAGTAACCGGGACATACGACACTGAAGCTTTCTTT

v_gene: TRBV12-3/TRBV12-4
d_gene: TRBD1
abundance: NA
j_gene: TRBJ1-6
CDR3aa: CATRTGRYSPLHF
CDR3nt: TGTGCCACCAGGACAGGCCGATACTCACCCCTCCACTTT

v_gene: TRBV7-6
d_gene: TRBD1
abundance: few
j_gene: TRBJ2-1
CDR3aa: CASSFPGQGASDEQFF
CDR3nt: TGTGCCAGCAGCTTCCCGGGACAGGGCGCTAGCGATGAGCAGTTCTTC

v_gene: TRBV19
d_gene: NA
abundance: NA
j_gene: TRBJ1-2
CDR3aa: CASRPEPGGYLFRKSGYTF
CDR3nt: TGTGCCAGTAGACCAGAACCCGGGGGTTACTTGTTCCGTAAAAGTGGCTACACCTTC

v_gene: TRBV5-1
d_gene: TRBD1
abundance: NA
j_gene: TRBJ1-1
CDR3aa: CASSLAGGMNTEAFF
CDR3nt: TGCGCCAGCAGCTTGGCAGGGGGTATGAACACTGAAGCTTTCTTT

v_gene: TRBV7-9
d_gene: TRBD1
abundance: NA
j_gene: TRBJ2-7
CDR3aa: CASSFNTGGADEQYF
CDR3nt: TGTGCCAGCAGCTTCAATACAGGGGGTGCCGACGAGCAGTACTTC

v_gene: TRBV12-5
d_gene: NA
abundance: NA
j_gene: TRBJ2-1
CDR3aa: CASGLAGVNEQFF
CDR3nt: TGTGCTAGTGGTTTGGCAGGGGTCAATGAGCAGTTCTTC

v_gene: TRBV7-9
d_gene: TRBD1
abundance: NA
j_gene: TRBJ1-4
CDR3aa: CASSLASDRGTEKLFF
CDR3nt: TGTGCCAGCAGCTTAGCGTCGGACAGGGGAACTGAAAAACTGTTTTTT

v_gene: TRBV27
d_gene: NA
abundance: NA
j_gene: TRBJ2-3
CDR3aa: CASSRVISGNTQYF
CDR3nt: TGTGCCAGCAGTCGCGTGATAAGCGGAAATACGCAGTATTTT

v_gene: TRBV20-1
d_gene: NA
abundance: NA
j_gene: TRBJ2-3
CDR3aa: CSAAGFDTQYF
CDR3nt: TGCAGTGCCGCAGGGTTCGATACGCAGTATTTT

v_gene: TRBV6-2/TRBV6-3
d_gene: NA
abundance: NA
j_gene: TRBJ2-2
CDR3aa: CASSSRTTYTGELFF
CDR3nt: TGTGCCAGCAGCTCTAGGACTACCTACACCGGGGAGCTGTTTTTT